Shown below are 24 T cell receptor beta chains from a single sample sequenced in a study of patients and donors after allogeneic stem cell transplantation (dated by TCRdb to 2019 to 2021). Receptors were amplified or captured by RT-PCR. Instrument used: NextSeq 550. TCRdb passed the public sequencing reads through fastp at Q25 and MiXCR, retaining productive beta sequences. Rows with one shared CDR3 protein collapse into an entry with the most common genes and DNA. Across this sample there are approximately 99,000 distinct CDR3 sequences, with around 38% seen only once. The ten most abundant clones make up 27% of the sample. The sequencing input was blood, either unsorted or a sorted T cell fraction (not recorded which). All receptors come from a human donor who was either an allogeneic HSCT recipient or a stem cell or donor lymphocyte infusion donor (not recorded which). It is not recorded whose cells these are; they may come from a transplant donor.

In this sample, this clonotype turned up a few times. CDR3 nucleotide sequence: TGCAGCGTTGGATCTGGAAACACCATATATTTT. This gives the protein CSVGSGNTIYF. The chain employs TRBV29-1 and TRBJ1-3; D gene unclear. Looked up from germline, CDR1 is SQVTM and CDR2 is ANQGSEA. The CDR3 is 11 residues long. Trimming stripped 4 bases from V and 1 base from J, with 2 bases between.

The chain is built from TRBV6-6 and TRBJ2-3, with 13 bases aligning to TRBD2. CDR3 length equals 17 residues. The V and J ends lost 5 bases and 3 bases, in that order; junction bases with no gene match: 8. Germline V gene lookup returns CDR1 MNHNY and CDR2 SVGAGI (reference sequence). Here the CDR3 reads CASSPGTSGKVTDTQYF. The CDR3, as DNA: TGTGCCAGCAGTCCTGGGACTAGCGGGAAGGTAACAGATACGCAGTATTTT.

The J gene is TRBJ2-3, the V gene TRBV12-3 or TRBV12-4; D is uncertain. This CDR3 has 13 residues. Trimming left V 5 bases short and J 3 bases short, with 9 bases between. The CDR3 spells CASSPRPTDTQYF. The CDR3 coding sequence is TGTGCCAGCAGTCCCCGGCCTACAGATACGCAGTATTTT.

V is TRBV6-2 or TRBV6-3 and J is TRBJ1-6, with a tentative D call TRBD1 (5 bases). The CDR3 contains 17 residues. Deletions cut 0 bases from V and 8 bases from J, with 17 bases between. Germline V gives CDR1 MNHEY, CDR2 SVGEGT. In DNA form, the CDR3 reads TGTGCCAGCAGTTACTCGTACCTATCGGGACGCCATTCACCCCTCCACTTT. Translating gives CASSYSYLSGRHSPLHF.

J is TRBJ2-3 and V is TRBV20-1; D might be TRBD1 or TRBD2, each matching 5 bases. This CDR3 region has 12 residues. V was shortened by 0 bases and J by 6 bases, with 7 bases between the two germline ends. CDR1 is DFQATT, CDR2 SNEGSKA, per germline (reference sequence). The CDR3 DNA reads TGCAGTGCTAGAGATTGGGGGGATACGCAGTATTTT. This translates into CSARDWGDTQYF.

This clonotype was seen more than once but under ten times. The chain joins TRBV20-1 to TRBJ2-1; 12 nucleotides match TRBD2. The germline V gene encodes CDR1 DFQATT and CDR2 SNEGSKA (reference sequence). After removal of 2 bases from V and 8 bases from J, the junction contained 7 bases not matched to a gene. This CDR3 has 15 amino acids. The CDR3 region has the DNA TGCAGTGCTAGAACCGGGACTAGCGGGTATGATGAGCAGTTCTTC. Amino acids: CSARTGTSGYDEQFF.

The chain joins TRBV7-9 to TRBJ2-7; the D gene is possibly TRBD2 (6 bases). V lost 2 bases and J 6 bases, leaving 8 bases between the germline ends. The germline V gene encodes CDR1 SEHNR and CDR2 FQNEAQ (reference sequence). The CDR3 has 12 residues. CDR3 sequence reads: CASSLLTSEQYF. Written as DNA, the CDR3 is TGTGCCAGCAGCTTACTGACTAGCGAGCAGTACTTC.

The chain uses TRBV12-3 or TRBV12-4 and TRBJ1-2, with no clear D. The ends were cut back, 3 bases at V and 5 bases at J, with 16 bases in the middle. The CDR3 sequence is 15 residues long. The CDR3 DNA is TGTGCCAGCAGTTTGGAGGTCGGGTTAAGATATGGCTACACCTTC. Residues: CASSLEVGLRYGYTF.

Written as DNA, the CDR3 is TGTGCCACCAGTGGCCTAGCGGACTCCTACAATGAGCAGTTCTTC. As protein: CATSGLADSYNEQFF. The rearrangement links TRBV24-1 to TRBJ2-1, with 7 bases fitting TRBD2. Trimming at V came to 5 bases and at J to 0 bases, leaving 3 bases not matched to a gene. Per germline, CDR1 KGHDR and CDR2 SFDVKD. The CDR3 spans 15 residues.

The chain is built from TRBV5-5 and TRBJ2-2, with 7 positions matching TRBD1. The CDR3 sequence is 15 residues long. The J segment lost 6 bases and the V segment lost 0 bases, leaving 5 bases of the junction unmatched. CDR1 SGHKS and CDR2 YYEKEE come from the germline V gene (reference sequence). CDR3: CASSLGQGIPGELFF. In nucleotides, the CDR3 is TGTGCCAGCAGCTTGGGACAGGGAATCCCCGGGGAGCTGTTTTTT.

The J gene is TRBJ2-1, the V gene TRBV7-8; D is unresolved. CDR1 SGHVS and CDR2 FQNEAQ come from the germline V gene. The CDR3 runs 13 residues. Trimming removed 3 bases at V and 5 bases at J, with 8 bases between. CDR3 sequence (DNA): TGTGCCAGCAGCTTTGCCCACAACAATGAGCAGTTCTTC. As protein: CASSFAHNNEQFF. Combining the CDR3 with reference TRBV7-8 and TRBJ2-1 gives the whole variable domain GAGVSQSPRYKVAKRGQDVALRCDPISGHVSLFWYQQALGQGPEFLTYFQNEAQLDKSGLPSDRFFAERPEGSVSTLKIQRTQQEDSAVYLCASSFAHNNEQFFGPGTRLTVL.

The gene calls are TRBV20-1 and TRBJ2-2; D could derive from TRBD1 or TRBD2 (6 bases each). The CDR3 is 16 amino acids. V shed 1 base and J shed 3 bases, with 15 bases lying between them. Germline CDR1 reads DFQATT; CDR2 reads SNEGSKA (reference sequence). The CDR3 nucleotides are TGCAGTGCTAGAGCCCCCTCGAGGGGGGACACCGGGGAGCTGTTTTTT. It is translated as CSARAPSRGDTGELFF.

CDR3 protein: CASTPGWGLAGINEQFF. The CDR3 DNA follows: TGTGCCAGCACCCCCGGATGGGGACTAGCGGGAATTAATGAGCAGTTCTTC. This chain connects TRBV7-8 to TRBJ2-1; 13 bases fit TRBD2. Germline lookup yields CDR1 SGHVS and CDR2 FQNEAQ. This CDR3 has 17 amino acids. The V segment lost 7 bases and the J segment 7 bases; nucleotides outside the gene matches: 13.

This clonotype was seen a handful of times. The chain recombines TRBV6-5 with TRBJ1-5; 8 positions match TRBD1. The CDR3 loop spans 14 amino acids. Unmatched junction bases numbered 6, after V lost 5 bases and J lost 6 bases. Germline values: CDR1 MNHEY, CDR2 SVGAGI. CDR3 residues: CASSHDRGGQPQHF. The CDR3, as DNA: TGTGCCAGCAGTCATGACAGGGGCGGTCAGCCCCAGCATTTT.

This clonotype has only a few counts. This chain connects TRBV12-3 or TRBV12-4 to TRBJ2-7, with D unresolved. V lost 6 bases to trimming and J lost 5 bases, with 14 bases between them. The CDR3 spans 13 residues. CDR3 DNA: TGTGCCAGCAGCAGGAGCAATTTCGACGAGCAGTACTTC. It translates to CASSRSNFDEQYF.

Notes on this clonotype: A read error is possible here, since a much larger clone lies one base away. V and J are TRBV20-1 and TRBJ1-1, with 8 nucleotides matching TRBD1. In germline, CDR1 is DFQATT, CDR2 SNEGSKA (reference sequence). The CDR3 contains 14 residues. CDR3 region: CSNQGASLDTEAFF. CDR3 sequence (DNA): TGCAGCAATCAGGGGGCCTCCTTGGACACTGAAGCTTTCTTT.

The chain carries TRBV5-5 and TRBJ1-1; D may be TRBD1 (5 bases). There are 15 residues in the CDR3. The germline V gene has CDR1 SGHKS and CDR2 YYEKEE (reference sequence). V gave up 2 bases and J gave up 0 bases, with 11 bases separating them. Here the CDR3 DNA reads TGTGCCAGCAGCTTTGCGGGGCACCTGAACACTGAAGCTTTCTTT. It specifies CASSFAGHLNTEAFF. Supplemented by reference TRBV5-5 and TRBJ1-1, the full variable domain reads DAGVTQSPTHLIKTRGQQVTLRCSPISGHKSVSWYQQVLGQGPQFIFQYYEKEERGRGNFPDRFSARQFPNYSSELNVNALLLGDSALYLCASSFAGHLNTEAFFGQGTRLTVV.

The chain employs TRBV12-3 or TRBV12-4 and TRBJ1-6; D is possibly TRBD1 (6 bases). The V end was cut by 2 bases, the J end by 7 bases, with 6 bases between. The CDR3 loop spans 13 amino acids. CDR3 bases: TGTGCCAGCAGTTTAACAGGGAATTCACCCCTCCACTTT. This gives the protein CASSLTGNSPLHF.

This chain uses TRBV12-3 or TRBV12-4 with TRBJ1-2; D remains unclear. There are 16 residues in the CDR3. Trimming took 1 base from V and 1 from J, leaving 13 bases between them. The DNA for the CDR3 is TGTGCCAGCAGTTTAGACAGCCGGCCCCTTAACTATGGCTACACCTTC. Its protein product is CASSLDSRPLNYGYTF.

Here the CDR3 reads CASSFKLGQATNTEAFF. The CDR3 nucleotides are TGTGCCAGCAGCTTCAAACTCGGACAGGCGACGAACACTGAAGCTTTCTTT. The rearrangement uses TRBV7-9 and TRBJ1-1; 7 nucleotides agree with TRBD1. With V trimmed by 3 bases and J by 1 base, 11 bases remained unmatched. Per the germline V gene, CDR1 is SEHNR and CDR2 is FQNEAQ (reference sequence). This CDR3 has 17 residues.

The chain combines TRBV3-1 with TRBJ2-3, with unresolved D. The CDR3 has 11 residues. Germline V gene lookup returns CDR1 LGHDT and CDR2 YNNKEL (reference sequence). Trimming took 3 bases from V and 6 from J, leaving 4 bases between them. The CDR3 DNA sequence: TGTGCCAGCAGCCATACGGATACGCAGTATTTT. It is translated as CASSHTDTQYF.

V usage is TRBV25-1 and J usage is TRBJ2-4; 8 bases match TRBD1. The trim removed 5 bases at V and 0 bases at J, leaving 24 bases unmatched. This CDR3 is built from 22 residues. Germline-derived CDR1 and CDR2 are MGHDK and SYGVNS. The CDR3 here is CASSKKTGASTSRRVAKNIQYF. The CDR3 nucleotides are TGTGCCAGCAGTAAGAAGACAGGGGCGAGTACTAGCCGACGGGTAGCCAAAAACATTCAGTACTTC.

The CDR3 loop reads CASSLVWDSTDTQYF. The CDR3 DNA follows: TGTGCCAGCAGCTTGGTTTGGGATAGCACAGATACGCAGTATTTT. This rearrangement joins TRBV5-6 to TRBJ2-3, with D hard to call. Germline V gene lookup returns CDR1 SGHDT and CDR2 YYEEEE. Trimming cost V 0 bases and J 0 bases, with 8 bases left between them. The CDR3 is 15 residues long.

This CDR3 reads CAISGGTGKDTDTQYF. The CDR3 DNA reads as TGTGCCATCAGTGGAGGGACAGGGAAAGACACAGATACGCAGTATTTT. The chain couples TRBV10-3 to TRBJ2-3; TRBD1 matches 9 bases. V shed 4 bases and J 2 bases; nucleotides not matched to a gene: 7. The CDR3 extends over 16 amino acids. Germline-derived CDR1 and CDR2 are ENHRY and SYGVKD.